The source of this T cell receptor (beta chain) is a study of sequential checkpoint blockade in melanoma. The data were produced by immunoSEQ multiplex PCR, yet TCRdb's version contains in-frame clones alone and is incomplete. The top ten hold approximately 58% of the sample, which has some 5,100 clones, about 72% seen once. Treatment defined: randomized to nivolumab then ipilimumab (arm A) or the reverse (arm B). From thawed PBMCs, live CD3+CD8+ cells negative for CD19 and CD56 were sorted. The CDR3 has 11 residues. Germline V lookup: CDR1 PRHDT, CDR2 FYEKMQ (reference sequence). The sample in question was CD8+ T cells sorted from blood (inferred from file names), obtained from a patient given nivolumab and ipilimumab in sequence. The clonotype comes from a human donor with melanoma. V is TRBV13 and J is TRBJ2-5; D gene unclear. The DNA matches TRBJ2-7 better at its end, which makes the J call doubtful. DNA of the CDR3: TGTGCCAGCAGCGTAACCTACGAGCAGTACTTC. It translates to CASSVTYEQYF.